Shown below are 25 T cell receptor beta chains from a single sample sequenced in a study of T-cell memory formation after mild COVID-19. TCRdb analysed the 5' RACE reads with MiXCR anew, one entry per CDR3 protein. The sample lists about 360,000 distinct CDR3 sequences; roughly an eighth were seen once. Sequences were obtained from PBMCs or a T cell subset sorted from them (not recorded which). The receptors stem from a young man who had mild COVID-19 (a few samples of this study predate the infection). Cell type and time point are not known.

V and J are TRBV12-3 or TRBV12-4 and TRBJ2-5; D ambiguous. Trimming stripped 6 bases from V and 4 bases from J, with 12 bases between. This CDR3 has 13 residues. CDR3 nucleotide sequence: TGTGCCAGCAGGGAATCATCTCGAGAGACCCAGTACTTC. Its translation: CASRESSRETQYF.

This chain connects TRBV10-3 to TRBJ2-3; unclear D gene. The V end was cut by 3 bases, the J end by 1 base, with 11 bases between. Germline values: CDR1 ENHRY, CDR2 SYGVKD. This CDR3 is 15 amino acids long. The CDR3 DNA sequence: TGTGCCATCAGTGATCCCCACGGCCGCACAGATACGCAGTATTTT. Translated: CAISDPHGRTDTQYF.

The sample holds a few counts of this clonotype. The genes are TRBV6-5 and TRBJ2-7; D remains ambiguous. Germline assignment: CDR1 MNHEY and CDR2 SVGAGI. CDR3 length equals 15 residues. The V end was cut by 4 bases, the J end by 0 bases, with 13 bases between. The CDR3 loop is CASSSNALTSYEQYF. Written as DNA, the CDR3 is TGTGCCAGCAGTTCCAACGCTCTAACCTCCTACGAGCAGTACTTC.

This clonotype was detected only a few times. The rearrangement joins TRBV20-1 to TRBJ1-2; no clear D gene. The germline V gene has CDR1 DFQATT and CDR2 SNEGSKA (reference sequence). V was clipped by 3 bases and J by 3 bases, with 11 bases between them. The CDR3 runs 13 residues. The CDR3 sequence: CSARAWVDYGYTF. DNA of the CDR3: TGCAGTGCTAGGGCTTGGGTTGACTATGGCTACACCTTC.

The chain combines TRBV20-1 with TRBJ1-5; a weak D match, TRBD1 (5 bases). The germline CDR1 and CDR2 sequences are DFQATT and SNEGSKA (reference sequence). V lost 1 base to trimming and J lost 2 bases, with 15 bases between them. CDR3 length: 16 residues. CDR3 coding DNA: TGCAGTGCTAGAGCTAGACTTGGAGGGGGCAATCAGCCCCAGCATTTT. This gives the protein CSARARLGGGNQPQHF.

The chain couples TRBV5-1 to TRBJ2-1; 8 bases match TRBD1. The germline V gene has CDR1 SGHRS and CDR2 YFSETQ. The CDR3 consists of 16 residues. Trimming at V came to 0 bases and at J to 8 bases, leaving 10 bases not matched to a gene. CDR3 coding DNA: TGCGCCAGCAGCTTGGGGGTTGGGGCAGGGGGCGATGAGCAGTTCTTC. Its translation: CASSLGVGAGGDEQFF. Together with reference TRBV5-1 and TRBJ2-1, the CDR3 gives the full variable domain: KAGVTQTPRYLIKTRGQQVTLSCSPISGHRSVSWYQQTPGQGLQFLFEYFSETQRNKGNFPGRFSGRQFSNSRSEMNVSTLELGDSALYLCASSLGVGAGGDEQFFGPGTRLTVL.

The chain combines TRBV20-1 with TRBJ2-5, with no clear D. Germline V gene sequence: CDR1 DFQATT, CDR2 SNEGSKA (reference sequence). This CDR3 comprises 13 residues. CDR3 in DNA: TGCGGGGAACGGGCGAAATACCAAGAGACCCAGTACTTC. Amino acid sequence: CGERAKYQETQYF.

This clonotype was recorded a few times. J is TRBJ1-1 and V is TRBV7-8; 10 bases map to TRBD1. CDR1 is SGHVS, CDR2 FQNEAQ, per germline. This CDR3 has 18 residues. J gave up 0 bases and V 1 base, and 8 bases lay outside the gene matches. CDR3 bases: TGTGCCAGCAGCTTAGTAGGAGGGACAGGGGTCATGAACACTGAAGCTTTCTTT. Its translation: CASSLVGGTGVMNTEAFF.

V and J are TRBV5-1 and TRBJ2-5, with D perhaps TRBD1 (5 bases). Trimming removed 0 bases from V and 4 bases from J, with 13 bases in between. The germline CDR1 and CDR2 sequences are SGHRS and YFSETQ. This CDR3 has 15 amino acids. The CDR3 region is CASSLEAHQGETQYF. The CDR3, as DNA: TGCGCCAGCAGCTTGGAGGCGCATCAGGGAGAGACCCAGTACTTC.

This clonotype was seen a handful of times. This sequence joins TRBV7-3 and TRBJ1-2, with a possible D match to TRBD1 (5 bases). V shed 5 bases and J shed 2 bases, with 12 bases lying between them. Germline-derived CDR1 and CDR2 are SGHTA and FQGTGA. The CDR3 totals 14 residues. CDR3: CASSHKAGNYGYTF. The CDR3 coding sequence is TGTGCCAGCAGCCACAAGGCAGGGAACTATGGCTACACCTTC.

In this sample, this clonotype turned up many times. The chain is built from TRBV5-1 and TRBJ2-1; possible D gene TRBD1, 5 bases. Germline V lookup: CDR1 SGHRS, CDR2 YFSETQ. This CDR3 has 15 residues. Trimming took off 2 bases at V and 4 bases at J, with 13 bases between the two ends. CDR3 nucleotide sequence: TGCGCCAGCAGCTTATTGCAGGGCCTATACAATGAGCAGTTCTTC. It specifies CASSLLQGLYNEQFF.

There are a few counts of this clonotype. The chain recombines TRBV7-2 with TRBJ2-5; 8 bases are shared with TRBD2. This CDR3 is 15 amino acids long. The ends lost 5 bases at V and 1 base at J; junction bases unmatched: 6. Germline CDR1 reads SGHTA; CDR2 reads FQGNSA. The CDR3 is CASSPGGGPQETQYF. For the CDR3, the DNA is TGTGCCAGCAGCCCCGGGGGGGGGCCCCAAGAGACCCAGTACTTC. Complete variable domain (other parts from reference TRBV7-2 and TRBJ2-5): GAGVSQSPSNKVTEKGKDVELRCDPISGHTALYWYRQSLGQGLEFLIYFQGNSAPDKSGLPSDRFSAERTGGSVSTLTIQRTQQEDSAVYLCASSPGGGPQETQYFGPGTRLLVL.

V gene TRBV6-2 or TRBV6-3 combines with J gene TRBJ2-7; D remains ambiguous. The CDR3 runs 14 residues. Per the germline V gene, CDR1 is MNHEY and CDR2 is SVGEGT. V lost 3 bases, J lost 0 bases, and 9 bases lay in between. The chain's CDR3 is CASSYTYNSYEQYF. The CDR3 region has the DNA TGTGCCAGCAGTTATACATACAACTCCTACGAGCAGTACTTC.

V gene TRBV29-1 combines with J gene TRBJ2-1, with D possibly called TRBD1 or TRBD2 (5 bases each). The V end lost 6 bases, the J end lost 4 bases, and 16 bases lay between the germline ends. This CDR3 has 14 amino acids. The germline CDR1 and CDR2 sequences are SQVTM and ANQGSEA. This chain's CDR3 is CSVERGDGYNEQFF. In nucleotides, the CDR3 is TGCAGCGTAGAACGAGGGGACGGTTACAATGAGCAGTTCTTC.

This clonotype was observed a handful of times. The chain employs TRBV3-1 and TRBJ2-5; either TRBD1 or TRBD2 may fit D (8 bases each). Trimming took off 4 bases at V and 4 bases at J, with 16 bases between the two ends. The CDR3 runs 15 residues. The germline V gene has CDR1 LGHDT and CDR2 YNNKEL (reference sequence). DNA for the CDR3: TGTGCCAGCAGCCGTGGACAGGGACTAGGAGAGACCCAGTACTTC. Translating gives CASSRGQGLGETQYF.

The chain's CDR3 is CSANTGSSYNEQFF. The CDR3 nucleotides read TGCAGTGCGAATACAGGGAGCTCCTACAATGAGCAGTTCTTC. This chain connects TRBV20-1 to TRBJ2-1; D is perhaps TRBD1 (6 bases). The V gene lost 6 bases and the J gene lost 0 bases, with 12 bases spanning the gap. This CDR3 spans 14 amino acids. CDR1 DFQATT and CDR2 SNEGSKA come from the germline V gene (reference sequence).

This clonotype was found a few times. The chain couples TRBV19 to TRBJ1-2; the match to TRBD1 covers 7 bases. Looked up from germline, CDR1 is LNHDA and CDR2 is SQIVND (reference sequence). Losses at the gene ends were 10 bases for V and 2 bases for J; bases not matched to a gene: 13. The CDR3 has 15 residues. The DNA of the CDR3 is TGTGCCACCCAGCCCAATGGAGGGGGCAACTATGGCTACACCTTC. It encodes CATQPNGGGNYGYTF. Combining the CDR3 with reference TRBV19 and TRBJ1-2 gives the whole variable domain DGGITQSPKYLFRKEGQNVTLSCEQNLNHDAMYWYRQDPGQGLRLIYYSQIVNDFQKGDIAEGYSVSREKKESFPLTVTSAQKNPTAFYLCATQPNGGGNYGYTFGSGTRLTVV.

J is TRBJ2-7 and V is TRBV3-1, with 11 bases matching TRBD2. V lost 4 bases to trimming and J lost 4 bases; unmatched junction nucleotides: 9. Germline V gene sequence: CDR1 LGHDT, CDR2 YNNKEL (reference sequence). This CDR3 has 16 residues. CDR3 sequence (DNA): TGTGCCAGCAGCCCGAGAATAGCGGGGGGGCCTTACGAGCAGTACGTC. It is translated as CASSPRIAGGPYEQYV.

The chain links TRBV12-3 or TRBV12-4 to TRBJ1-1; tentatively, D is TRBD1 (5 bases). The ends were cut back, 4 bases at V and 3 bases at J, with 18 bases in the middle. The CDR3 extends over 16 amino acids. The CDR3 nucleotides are TGTGCCAGCAGTTCCGGGTTGGGGTCGGGGGACACTGAAGCTTTCTTT. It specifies CASSSGLGSGDTEAFF.

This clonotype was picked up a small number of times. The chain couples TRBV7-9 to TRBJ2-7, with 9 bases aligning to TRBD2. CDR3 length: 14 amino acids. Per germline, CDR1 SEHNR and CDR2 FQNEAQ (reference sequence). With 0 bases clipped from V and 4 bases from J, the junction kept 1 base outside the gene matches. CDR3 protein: CASSLASGGYEQYV. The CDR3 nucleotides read TGTGCCAGCAGCTTAGCTAGCGGGGGATACGAGCAGTACGTC.

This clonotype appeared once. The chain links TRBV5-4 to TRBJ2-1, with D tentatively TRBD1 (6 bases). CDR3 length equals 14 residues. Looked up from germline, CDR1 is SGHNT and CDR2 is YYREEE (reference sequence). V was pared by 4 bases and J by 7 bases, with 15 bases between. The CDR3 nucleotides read TGTGCCAGCAGCACACAGGGAGTTGCAAATGAGCAGTTCTTC. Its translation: CASSTQGVANEQFF.

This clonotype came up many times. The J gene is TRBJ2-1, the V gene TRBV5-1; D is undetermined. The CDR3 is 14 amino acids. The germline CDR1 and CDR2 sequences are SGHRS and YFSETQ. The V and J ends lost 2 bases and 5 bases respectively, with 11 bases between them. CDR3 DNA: TGCGCCAGCAGCTTCGAAGGGAAGGACAATGAGCAGTTCTTC. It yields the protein CASSFEGKDNEQFF.

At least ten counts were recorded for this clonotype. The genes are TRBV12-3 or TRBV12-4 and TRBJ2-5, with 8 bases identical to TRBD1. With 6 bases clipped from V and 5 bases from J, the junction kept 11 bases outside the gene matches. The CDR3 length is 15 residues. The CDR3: CASRIPGQARETQYF. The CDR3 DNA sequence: TGTGCCAGCAGGATACCGGGACAGGCCCGGGAGACCCAGTACTTC.

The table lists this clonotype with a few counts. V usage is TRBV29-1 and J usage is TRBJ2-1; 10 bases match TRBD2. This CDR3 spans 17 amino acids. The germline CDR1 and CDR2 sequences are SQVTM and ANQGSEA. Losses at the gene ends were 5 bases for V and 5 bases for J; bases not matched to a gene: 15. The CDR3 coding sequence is TGCAGCGTTTGGTTAGTGGAGCGGGGGGGCGGAAACAATGAGCAGTTCTTC. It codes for CSVWLVERGGGNNEQFF.

Written as DNA, the CDR3 is TGTGCCAGCAGCCAGGCAAGCTCCTATATGAACACTGAAGCTTTCTTT. It yields the protein CASSQASSYMNTEAFF. This chain joins TRBV4-2 and TRBJ1-1; D unclear. CDR1 and CDR2 (germline): LGHNA, YNFKEQ. The CDR3 spans 16 residues. Trimming took off 3 bases at V and 0 bases at J, with 14 bases between the two ends.